A selection of T cell receptor beta chains follows, all from one sample in a study of T cell repertoires in cytomegalovirus infection. MiXCR, applied by TCRdb to the reads, yields one record per CDR3 protein. This sample has around 450,000 distinct CDR3 sequences, with 11% found just once. The sample was PBMCs. The receptors originated from a human donor in good health (CMV status not recorded). Some clones in this sample may be carry-over from other donors' samples. The CDR3 runs from the conserved cysteine through the conserved F or W. A D gene is named only where the DNA matches it firmly. Size is stated for part of the rows, as once, few or many counts, or as a class when the clone is expanded.

abundance	v_gene	j_gene	d_gene	CDR3aa	CDR3nt
many	TRBV29-1	TRBJ1-1	TRBD1	CSVEAGTANTEAFF	TGCAGCGTTGAGGCCGGGACAGCGAACACTGAAGCTTTCTTT
-	TRBV20-1	TRBJ2-7	-	CSARGPVSYEQYF	TGCAGTGCTAGAGGTCCAGTTTCCTACGAGCAGTACTTC
many	TRBV18	TRBJ2-7	TRBD2	CASSPMQTSARDEQYF	TGTGCCAGCTCACCTATGCAGACTAGCGCCCGAGACGAGCAGTACTTC
-	TRBV24-1	TRBJ1-4	-	CATSDPDGGEDEKLFF	TGTGCCACCAGTGATCCGGATGGGGGGGAGGATGAAAAACTGTTTTTT
many	TRBV7-2	TRBJ2-7	TRBD2	CASSPGTSGNQYF	TGTGCCAGCAGCCCCGGGACTAGCGGGAACCAGTACTTC
many	TRBV6-6	TRBJ2-1	-	CASSPHSLGSYNEQFF	TGTGCCAGCAGCCCCCATTCGTTGGGCTCCTACAATGAGCAGTTCTTC
many	TRBV5-6	TRBJ2-1	-	CASSPVDSGGAGYNEQFF	TGTGCCAGCAGCCCGGTGGACTCCGGGGGCGCTGGGTACAATGAGCAGTTCTTC
many	TRBV12-3/TRBV12-4	TRBJ1-6	-	CASSDLANSPLHF	TGTGCCAGCAGTGACCTCGCTAATTCACCCCTCCACTTT
-	TRBV7-9	TRBJ1-1	-	CASSLEGPPEAFF	TGTGCCAGCAGCTTAGAAGGCCCCCCTGAAGCTTTCTTT
many	TRBV6-2/TRBV6-3	TRBJ2-7	TRBD1	CASRTGQGSGPDF	TGTGCCAGCCGAACTGGACAGGGATCGGGGCCGGACTTC
many	TRBV4-1	TRBJ1-1	-	CASSLPGHFNTEAFF	TGCGCCAGCAGCCTCCCGGGACACTTTAACACTGAAGCTTTCTTT
many	TRBV7-6	TRBJ2-5	-	CASSLTQPQYQETQYF	TGTGCCAGCAGCTTGACCCAGCCACAGTACCAAGAGACCCAGTACTTC
-	TRBV20-1	TRBJ2-1	-	CSARQGRYEQFF	TGCAGTGCTAGACAGGGGCGGTATGAGCAGTTCTTC
many	TRBV6-1	TRBJ2-1	TRBD2	CASRQGAGGYNEQFF	TGTGCCAGCAGGCAAGGAGCGGGAGGGTACAATGAGCAGTTCTTC
many	TRBV7-8	TRBJ2-1	TRBD2	CASSPSGRVYNEQFF	TGTGCCAGCAGCCCGAGCGGGAGGGTTTACAATGAGCAGTTCTTC
many	TRBV7-9	TRBJ1-4	-	CASSFPGRSNEKLFF	TGTGCCAGCAGCTTTCCCGGGCGGTCTAATGAAAAACTGTTTTTT
many	TRBV6-1	TRBJ2-2	-	CASSFRTERRVTGELFF	TGTGCCAGCAGTTTCCGGACCGAACGAAGGGTCACCGGGGAGCTGTTTTTT
few	TRBV20-1	TRBJ2-5	TRBD1	CSASPGQGLKTQYF	TGCAGTGCTAGCCCGGGACAGGGGTTAAAGACCCAGTACTTC
many	TRBV6-1	TRBJ2-1	-	CASSGRDAYNEQFF	TGTGCCAGCTCTGGCAGGGACGCCTACAATGAGCAGTTCTTC
few	TRBV20-1	TRBJ1-5	-	CSARETGISNQPQHF	TGCAGTGCTAGGGAGACAGGAATAAGCAATCAGCCCCAGCATTTT
-	TRBV20-1	TRBJ2-1	TRBD2	CSATGLAGVNEQFF	TGCAGTGCTACGGGACTAGCGGGAGTAAATGAGCAGTTCTTC
many	TRBV11-2	TRBJ2-3	TRBD2	CASSLYRGSGSVVDTQYF	TGTGCCAGCAGCTTGTATCGAGGTAGCGGGAGTGTTGTAGATACGCAGTATTTT
many	TRBV2	TRBJ1-4	-	CASRLGKLFF	TGTGCCAGCCGTTTGGGGAAACTGTTTTTT
many	TRBV7-9	TRBJ2-1	-	CASSLGFGTGDEQFF	TGTGCCAGCAGCTTGGGATTCGGGACGGGAGATGAGCAGTTCTTC
many	TRBV9	TRBJ2-7	-	CASSVTGTKSSYEQYF	TGTGCCAGCAGCGTAACGGGAACTAAAAGCTCCTACGAGCAGTACTTC
few	TRBV20-1	TRBJ2-3	-	CSAYKTTDTQYF	TGCAGTGCTTACAAGACCACAGATACGCAGTATTTT
many	TRBV7-2	TRBJ2-5	-	CASSSQGIQETQYF	TGTGCCAGCAGCTCCCAGGGGATCCAAGAGACCCAGTACTTC
-	TRBV6-1	TRBJ2-2	TRBD1	CASRGRDRSGELFF	TGTGCCAGCAGAGGCCGGGACAGAAGCGGGGAGCTGTTTTTT
-	TRBV19	TRBJ2-1	TRBD1	CASSIDQTGGKMVYNEQFF	TGTGCCAGTAGTATAGACCAGACAGGGGGGAAGATGGTCTACAATGAGCAGTTCTTC
few	TRBV4-1	TRBJ2-1	-	CASSQPSEGNEQFF	TGTGCCAGCAGCCAACCCTCAGAAGGGAACGAGCAGTTCTTC
many	TRBV10-3	TRBJ1-5	TRBD1	CAISGDRASNQPQHF	TGTGCCATCAGTGGGGACAGGGCTAGCAATCAGCCCCAGCATTTT
many	TRBV19	TRBJ2-1	-	CASSIGRRDSYNEQFF	TGTGCCAGTAGTATAGGTCGCAGGGATTCCTACAATGAGCAGTTCTTC
-	TRBV5-4	TRBJ1-4	-	CASRTDPNEKLFF	TGTGCCAGCAGGACAGACCCAAATGAAAAACTGTTTTTT
many	TRBV7-9	TRBJ2-1	TRBD2	CASSSLRTSGGDNEQFF	TGTGCCAGCAGCTCGTTACGGACTAGCGGGGGGGACAATGAGCAGTTCTTC
many	TRBV7-9	TRBJ1-2	-	CASSLNRADGYTF	TGTGCCAGCAGCTTAAACAGGGCGGATGGCTACACCTTC
many	TRBV29-1	TRBJ1-1	-	CSVDYGNTEAFF	TGCAGCGTTGATTATGGAAACACTGAAGCTTTCTTT
many	TRBV23-1	TRBJ2-3	-	CASSQSSWSGADTQYF	TGCGCCAGCAGTCAATCGTCATGGTCCGGGGCAGATACGCAGTATTTT
many	TRBV7-3	TRBJ2-1	TRBD2	CASSPPGLAGGEQFF	TGTGCCAGCAGCCCCCCGGGACTAGCGGGGGGAGAGCAGTTCTTC
once	TRBV6-1	TRBJ2-1	-	CASGDLGSFSYNEQFF	TGTGCCAGCGGTGACCTCGGGAGCTTTTCCTACAATGAGCAGTTCTTC
many	TRBV5-4	TRBJ1-2	TRBD1	CASSSLTGEGYGYTF	TGTGCCAGCAGCTCCCTCACAGGGGAAGGCTATGGCTACACCTTC
few	TRBV9	TRBJ2-3	TRBD1	CASSSTQGRNTDTQYF	TGTGCCAGCAGCTCAACACAGGGGCGGAACACAGATACGCAGTATTTT
-	TRBV19	TRBJ1-1	-	CASSIASTYTEAFF	TGTGCCAGTAGTATCGCCTCCACATACACTGAAGCTTTCTTT
many	TRBV6-6	TRBJ1-5	-	CASTLQGSNQPQHF	TGTGCCAGCACCCTACAGGGTAGCAATCAGCCCCAGCATTTT
-	TRBV28	TRBJ1-5	-	CASSSQAGLTYSNQPQHF	TGTGCCAGCAGTTCACAGGCAGGATTAACCTATAGCAATCAGCCCCAGCATTTT
few	TRBV9	TRBJ2-7	TRBD1	CASSPGQGGYYEQYF	TGTGCCAGCAGCCCTGGACAGGGTGGGTACTACGAGCAGTACTTC
-	TRBV20-1	TRBJ1-6	-	CSARGGRDSPLHF	TGCAGTGCCCGTGGTGGGCGCGATTCACCCCTCCACTTT
-	TRBV2	TRBJ2-5	-	CASREGSETQYF	TGTGCCAGCCGGGAAGGGAGCGAGACCCAGTACTTC
many	TRBV7-2	TRBJ2-7	-	CASSPGVTYEQYF	TGTGCCAGCAGCCCCGGGGTGACCTACGAGCAGTACTTC
-	TRBV28	TRBJ2-1	-	CASSLVGRDGNEQFF	TGTGCCAGCAGTTTAGTCGGGAGAGATGGCAATGAGCAGTTCTTC
many	TRBV27	TRBJ2-2	TRBD2	CASSRGGPGTGELFF	TGTGCCAGCAGCCGCGGGGGGCCGGGCACCGGGGAGCTGTTTTTT
few	TRBV15	TRBJ1-1	-	CATSTLGGNEAFF	TGTGCCACCAGCACCCTCGGGGGGAATGAAGCTTTCTTT
-	TRBV5-1	TRBJ2-7	-	CASSSGRRALYEQYF	TGCGCCAGCAGCTCAGGGAGGAGGGCTCTCTACGAGCAGTACTTC
-	TRBV2	TRBJ2-1	TRBD1	CASSVGQPGMF	TGTGCCAGCAGTGTGGGACAGCCTGGAATGTTC